These 16 T cell receptor beta chains share one sample of origin, sequenced in a study of OX40 agonist ivuxolimab in advanced cancers. Produced via immunoSEQ multiplex PCR; TCRdb's table is partial and in-frame only. The sample has 12,000 or so clones; around 84% are singletons. The sample here was CD4+ or CD8+ T cells sorted from blood, taken in a trial of the OX40 agonist ivuxolimab. The receptors come from an adult with an advanced solid tumor such as melanoma, head and neck, liver or kidney cancer.

In its sample, this clone was seen once. The chain recombines TRBV25-1 with TRBJ1-4; D is perhaps TRBD1 (6 bases). The V gene's germline CDR1 is MGHDK and CDR2 SYGVNS. This CDR3 has 17 residues. Between the trimmed V and J ends, which lost 4 bases and 8 bases, there was a span of 23 bases. Here the CDR3 DNA reads TGTGCCAGCAGTGGCCATCATTCCAGGGGATTCGGGGAAAAACTGTTTTTT. Translation gives CASSGHHSRGFGEKLFF.

The chain has TRBV4-2 and TRBJ2-5; 9 nucleotides line up with TRBD2. Per the germline V gene, CDR1 is LGHNA and CDR2 is YNFKEQ. The CDR3 is 15 amino acids. Germline trimming cut 3 bases from V and 5 bases from J; bases unmatched to any gene: 7. The CDR3 sequence is CASSHQAGGVETQYF. The CDR3 region has the DNA TGTGCCAGCAGCCACCAAGCGGGGGGCGTGGAGACCCAGTACTTC.

The V call is TRBV10-3, the J call TRBJ1-2; 7 positions agree with TRBD1. CDR3 size: 12 residues. J gave up 5 bases and V 6 bases, and 3 bases lay outside the gene matches. Per germline, CDR1 ENHRY and CDR2 SYGVKD. This chain's CDR3 is CAISYRGYGYTF. The CDR3 DNA reads as TGTGCCATCAGCTACAGGGGTTATGGCTACACCTTC.

The rearrangement links TRBV6-6 to TRBJ1-4; D call uncertain. The V gene's germline CDR1 is MNHNY and CDR2 SVGAGI (reference sequence). Trimming left V 6 bases short and J 8 bases short, with 10 bases between. The CDR3 sequence is 12 residues long. The CDR3 DNA follows: TGTGCCAGCAGCCTCCTGGGAGAAAAACTGTTTTTT. Its translation is CASSLLGEKLFF.

This clone was found a few times. V and J are TRBV2 and TRBJ1-2, with 7 nucleotides matching TRBD1. Germline V gene sequence: CDR1 SNHLY, CDR2 FYNNEI. V shed 11 bases, J shed 4 bases, and the junction held 4 bases outside the gene matches. The length of the CDR3 is 11 residues. DNA of the CDR3: TGTGCCGCTTGGGACAGCTATGGCTACACCTTC. It yields the protein CAAWDSYGYTF.

The rearrangement joins TRBV6-1 to TRBJ1-1; D is undetermined. The V gene lost 2 bases and the J gene lost 4 bases, with 8 bases spanning the gap. The germline V gene encodes CDR1 MNHNS and CDR2 SASEGT. The CDR3 length is 13 residues. CDR3 nucleotide sequence: TGTGCCAGCAGTGAATCCACAGCCACTGAAGCTTTCTTT. Translation gives CASSESTATEAFF.

In this sample, this clone turned up once. The V and J genes are TRBV6-5 and TRBJ1-1; D remains ambiguous. The germline CDR1 and CDR2 sequences are MNHEY and SVGAGI. This CDR3 contains 11 residues. Trimming removed 4 bases from V and 1 base from J, with 1 base in between. The chain's CDR3 is CASSWNTEAFF. DNA of the CDR3: TGTGCCAGCAGTTGGAACACTGAAGCTTTCTTT.

This clone was counted only a few times. V usage is TRBV5-1 and J usage is TRBJ2-2; D unresolved. V lost 7 bases and J 4 bases, leaving 8 bases between the germline ends. CDR3 length: 12 amino acids. Germline V gene sequence: CDR1 SGHRS, CDR2 YFSETQ. Here the CDR3 DNA reads TGCGCCAGCGGAATAAGCACCGGGGAGCTGTTTTTT. Amino acid sequence: CASGISTGELFF.

In this sample, this clone turned up once. The chain carries TRBV6-8 and TRBJ2-1; D not resolved. The CDR3 totals 14 residues. Germline V CDR1 and CDR2: MNHGY, SAAAGT. Trimming removed 0 bases from V and 7 bases from J, with 10 bases in between. The CDR3 protein is CASSYSPDWNEQFF. The CDR3 DNA reads TGTGCCAGCAGTTACTCCCCTGACTGGAATGAGCAGTTCTTC.

The J gene is TRBJ2-7, the V gene TRBV27; TRBD1 is a possible D gene (5 bases). The CDR3 sequence is 13 residues long. Germline CDR1 and CDR2: MNHEY and SMNVEV (reference sequence). With 3 bases removed from V and 5 bases from J, the gap between germline ends came to 11 bases. The CDR3 sequence is CASSLMGPHEQYF. Here the CDR3 DNA reads TGTGCCAGCAGTTTGATGGGGCCCCACGAGCAGTACTTC.

The CDR3 loop is CASSSYQPQSRANVLTF. CDR3 nucleotide sequence: TGTGCCAGCAGCTCGTATCAGCCACAAAGTCGGGCCAACGTCCTGACTTTC. The V gene is TRBV7-7, the J gene TRBJ2-6; unclear D gene. Trimming shortened V by 4 bases and J by 5 bases, and 18 bases separated the two germline ends. This CDR3 has 17 residues. Looked up from germline, CDR1 is SSHAT and CDR2 is FNYEAQ (reference sequence).

This clone showed up just once. CDR3 amino acids: CASSIGVGYTF. In DNA, the CDR3 is TGTGCCAGTAGTATTGGGGTGGGCTACACCTTC. The V and J genes are TRBV19 and TRBJ1-2, with D unresolved. This CDR3 has 11 amino acids. CDR1 and CDR2 from the germline V gene are LNHDA and SQIVND (reference sequence). Trimming left V 3 bases short and J 8 bases short, with 7 bases between.

Relative to its sample, this clone is large. The chain has TRBV7-3 and TRBJ2-2; a possible D gene is TRBD2 (5 bases). V was cut by 5 bases and J by 3 bases, with 10 bases left in between. Germline CDR1 SGHTA, CDR2 FQGTGA. The CDR3 loop spans 14 amino acids. DNA of the CDR3: TGTGCCAGCAGCGAGGACTCCTACACCGGGGAGCTGTTTTTT. Translation: CASSEDSYTGELFF.

The chain employs TRBV15 and TRBJ1-2, with unresolved D. Germline lookup yields CDR1 LNHNV and CDR2 YYDKDF (reference sequence). There are 11 residues in the CDR3. V was clipped by 2 bases and J by 6 bases, with 4 bases between them. DNA for the CDR3: TGTGCCACCAGCAGAATTGATGGCTACACCTTC. This translates into CATSRIDGYTF.

This chain connects TRBV7-6 to TRBJ1-4; no definite D call. Germline V lookup: CDR1 SGHVS, CDR2 FNYEAQ. The V end lost 5 bases, the J end lost 8 bases, and 6 bases lay between the germline ends. The CDR3 has 11 amino acids. Here the CDR3 DNA reads TGTGCCAGCAGCCTAAGCGAAAAACTGTTTTTT. This sequence encodes CASSLSEKLFF.

The chain couples TRBV5-1 to TRBJ2-3, with D maybe TRBD2 (7 bases). In germline, CDR1 is SGHRS, CDR2 YFSETQ. There are 15 residues in the CDR3. Trimming left V 0 bases short and J 6 bases short, with 14 bases between. DNA for the CDR3: TGCGCCAGCAGCTTGGCGCGGGGGCTTGGCGATACGCAGTATTTT. Protein: CASSLARGLGDTQYF.